These 24 T cell receptor beta chains were sequenced from one sample in a study of T-cell reconstitution after alpha-beta-depleted transplantation in children. Library preparation (for TCRbeta) was performed with unique molecular identifiers. TCRdb called the PCR reads again in MiXCR, with one record for every CDR3 protein. The repertoire includes about a million distinct CDR3 sequences, roughly 29% of them detected once, and about 28% sits in the top ten. The sequenced sample was PBMCs, mostly from graft donor cells, obtained 360 days after TCRalphabeta/CD19-depleted stem cell transplant. Receptors originate from a boy under two years old who had a stem cell transplant for SCID, so the T cells may come from the graft donor.

The rearrangement joins TRBV20-1 to TRBJ2-7, with D possibly being TRBD1 (8 bases). Germline values: CDR1 DFQATT, CDR2 SNEGSKA (reference sequence). The CDR3 length is 12 residues. V gave up 1 base and J gave up 12 bases, with 16 bases separating them. The CDR3 DNA is TGCAGTGCTAGAGGAACAGGGGGGGTGATGTACTTC. Translating gives CSARGTGGVMYF.

V usage is TRBV7-6 and J usage is TRBJ2-1, with D maybe TRBD1 (5 bases). CDR3 length equals 16 residues. Germline CDR1 and CDR2: SGHVS and FNYEAQ. V dropped 4 bases and J dropped 0 bases, with 13 bases sitting between them. CDR3 nucleotide sequence: TGTGCCAGCAGCTACCTCGACAGCAGCTCCTACAATGAGCAGTTCTTC. Translation: CASSYLDSSSYNEQFF.

This rearrangement joins TRBV11-1 to TRBJ2-1, with 9 bases that match TRBD2. This CDR3 spans 19 amino acids. The germline V gene has CDR1 SGHAT and CDR2 FQDESV (reference sequence). V lost 5 bases, J lost 8 bases, and 22 bases stayed unmatched. This chain's CDR3 is CASSPRGEIAGAAGDEQFF. Written as DNA, the CDR3 is TGTGCCAGCAGCCCCCGAGGGGAAATAGCGGGGGCCGCGGGGGATGAGCAGTTCTTC. Full variable domain (outside the CDR3, taken from reference TRBV11-1 and TRBJ2-1): EAEVAQSPRYKITEKSQAVAFWCDPISGHATLYWYRQILGQGPELLVQFQDESVVDDSQLPKDRFSAERLKGVDSTLKIQPAELGDSAMYLCASSPRGEIAGAAGDEQFFGPGTRLTVL.

The chain combines TRBV7-9 with TRBJ2-2; either TRBD1 or TRBD2 may supply D (5 bases each). The CDR3 spans 13 residues. Trimming removed 7 bases at V and 6 bases at J, with 12 bases between. Germline CDR1 and CDR2: SEHNR and FQNEAQ (reference sequence). The CDR3 DNA sequence: TGTGCCAGCACCCTGGGGGTTGCCGGGGAGCTGTTTTTT. This translates into CASTLGVAGELFF.

This clonotype was seen at least ten times. The chain recombines TRBV5-1 with TRBJ2-3; D might be TRBD2 (5 bases). The germline V gene encodes CDR1 SGHRS and CDR2 YFSETQ. This CDR3 spans 16 amino acids. Trimming took 0 bases from V and 0 from J, leaving 11 bases between them. The CDR3 sequence is CASSLEGRTSTDTQYF. The CDR3 bases are TGCGCCAGCAGCTTGGAGGGCAGGACTAGCACAGATACGCAGTATTTT. The full variable domain, in which reference TRBV5-1 and TRBJ2-3 provide the parts outside the CDR3, is KAGVTQTPRYLIKTRGQQVTLSCSPISGHRSVSWYQQTPGQGLQFLFEYFSETQRNKGNFPGRFSGRQFSNSRSEMNVSTLELGDSALYLCASSLEGRTSTDTQYFGPGTRLTVL.

The CDR3 here is CAISGQNNYGYTF. The CDR3 nucleotides read TGTGCCATCAGTGGACAGAATAACTATGGCTACACCTTC. The chain employs TRBV10-3 and TRBJ1-2, with D perhaps TRBD1 (5 bases). Germline V lookup: CDR1 ENHRY, CDR2 SYGVKD. The CDR3 runs 13 residues. V was pared by 4 bases and J by 1 base, with 7 bases between.

This chain connects TRBV5-1 to TRBJ1-1; D is perhaps TRBD1 (5 bases). Germline V gene sequence: CDR1 SGHRS, CDR2 YFSETQ. The CDR3 sequence is 15 residues long. Trimming left V 2 bases short and J 2 bases short, with 13 bases between. CDR3 region: CASSLSQVRNTEAFF. The DNA for the CDR3 is TGCGCCAGCAGCTTATCACAGGTCAGAAACACTGAAGCTTTCTTT.

The chain combines TRBV12-3 or TRBV12-4 with TRBJ2-5, with D perhaps assigned TRBD1 or TRBD2 (6 bases each). V was shortened by 2 bases and J by 1 base, with 17 bases between the two germline ends. This CDR3 contains 17 residues. CDR3 coding DNA: TGTGCCAGCAGTTTAAGGGGGGTGGTACGGGGCCAAGAGACCCAGTACTTC. It yields the protein CASSLRGVVRGQETQYF.

This clonotype appeared a few times. This chain joins TRBV20-1 and TRBJ1-2; D is possibly TRBD1 (5 bases). CDR3 length: 13 residues. The germline CDR1 and CDR2 sequences are DFQATT and SNEGSKA (reference sequence). V lost 0 bases and J 5 bases, leaving 10 bases between the germline ends. The CDR3 nucleotides are TGCAGTGCTAGAGACCGACAGCAGTATGGCTACACCTTC. This sequence encodes CSARDRQQYGYTF.

V is TRBV21-1 and J is TRBJ1-1. TRBV21-1 is noted as a pseudogene. The length of the CDR3 is 10 residues. The CDR3: CATTNTEAFF. In DNA, the CDR3 is TGTGCCACAACAAACACTGAAGCTTTCTTT.

The genes are TRBV12-3 or TRBV12-4 and TRBJ2-3, with D perhaps matching TRBD2 (5 bases). Trimming took 6 bases from V and 5 from J, leaving 15 bases between them. The CDR3 extends over 14 amino acids. CDR3 region: CASSKSGGQDTQYF. For the CDR3, the DNA is TGTGCCAGCAGCAAGTCAGGAGGTCAAGATACGCAGTATTTT.

V and J are TRBV20-1 and TRBJ2-7; 9 positions agree with TRBD1. The V segment lost 2 bases and the J segment 6 bases; nucleotides outside the gene matches: 11. The V gene's germline CDR1 is DFQATT and CDR2 SNEGSKA (reference sequence). There are 15 residues in the CDR3. Here the CDR3 DNA reads TGCAGTGCTAGAAACAGGGGGCCCCACTTGGCCGAGCAGTACTTC. This translates into CSARNRGPHLAEQYF.

This chain links TRBV20-1 with TRBJ2-3; D gene ambiguous. V was cut by 0 bases and J by 3 bases, with 7 bases left in between. Germline CDR1 and CDR2: DFQATT and SNEGSKA (reference sequence). This CDR3 spans 13 amino acids. CDR3 sequence reads: CSAREQWTDTQYF. The CDR3 coding sequence is TGCAGTGCTAGAGAACAATGGACAGATACGCAGTATTTT.

This clonotype was seen only a few times. This chain connects TRBV12-3 or TRBV12-4 to TRBJ1-3; D is undetermined. The V end was cut by 4 bases, the J end by 4 bases, with 14 bases between. This CDR3 has 15 residues. The CDR3 is CASSWPRLQGNTIYF. In DNA form, the CDR3 reads TGTGCCAGCAGTTGGCCACGACTCCAGGGAAACACCATATATTTT.

This rearrangement joins TRBV29-1 to TRBJ1-5; D possibly corresponds to TRBD1 (5 bases). V lost 4 bases, J lost 5 bases, and 12 bases lay in between. This CDR3 is built from 13 residues. Germline V lookup: CDR1 SQVTM, CDR2 ANQGSEA. The CDR3 reads CSVGSRAYQPQHF. CDR3 nucleotides: TGCAGCGTTGGCTCCAGGGCATATCAGCCCCAGCATTTT.

There are a few counts of this clonotype. The genes are TRBV9 and TRBJ2-1; TRBD2 is a possible D gene (7 bases). The CDR3 consists of 15 residues. The V gene lost 0 bases and the J gene lost 4 bases, with 11 bases spanning the gap. The germline gives CDR1 SGDLS, CDR2 YYNGEE. CDR3 DNA: TGTGCCAGCAGCGTAGAGGGGGGGAAATACAATGAGCAGTTCTTC. Translating it yields CASSVEGGKYNEQFF.

V gene TRBV12-3 or TRBV12-4 combines with J gene TRBJ1-4; a weak D match, TRBD1 (5 bases). V shed 6 bases and J shed 5 bases, with 13 bases lying between them. This CDR3 comprises 14 residues. The CDR3 protein is CASRSGPLNEKLFF. The CDR3 DNA is TGTGCCAGCAGATCGGGACCGTTAAATGAAAAACTGTTTTTT.

This clonotype has just a few counts. This rearrangement joins TRBV20-1 to TRBJ1-1, with 7 bases identical to TRBD1. The J segment lost 2 bases and the V segment lost 6 bases, leaving 12 bases of the junction unmatched. In germline, CDR1 is DFQATT, CDR2 SNEGSKA (reference sequence). This CDR3 contains 15 residues. DNA of the CDR3: TGCAGTGCAAGACAGGGAGCGAACCTTAACACTGAAGCTTTCTTT. Translation: CSARQGANLNTEAFF.

In its sample, this clonotype was seen a few times. This sequence joins TRBV20-1 and TRBJ2-5; D is uncertain. From germline, CDR1 is DFQATT and CDR2 SNEGSKA (reference sequence). The V gene lost 6 bases and the J gene lost 4 bases, with 15 bases spanning the gap. The CDR3 totals 13 residues. The CDR3 loop is CSATPRPRETQYF. CDR3 in DNA: TGCAGTGCCACGCCTCGACCCCGAGAGACCCAGTACTTC.

V is TRBV5-6 and J is TRBJ2-2; no clear D. The CDR3 loop spans 18 amino acids. V was shortened by 1 base and J by 5 bases, with 21 bases between the two germline ends. Germline CDR1 reads SGHDT; CDR2 reads YYEEEE. CDR3 DNA: TGTGCCAGCAGCTTGATTGGGTTCGGGCCCACCGCGACCGGGGAGCTGTTTTTT. It encodes CASSLIGFGPTATGELFF.

The chain employs TRBV12-3 or TRBV12-4 and TRBJ1-5; 10 nucleotides agree with TRBD1. Germline trimming cut 5 bases from V and 6 bases from J; bases unmatched to any gene: 1. The CDR3 length is 13 residues. CDR3 protein: CASSRTGGQPQHF. In DNA, the CDR3 is TGTGCCAGCAGTCGGACAGGGGGTCAGCCCCAGCATTTT.

The chain combines TRBV28 with TRBJ1-3; D gene ambiguous. The germline V gene has CDR1 MDHEN and CDR2 SYDVKM. The CDR3 sequence is 16 residues long. Trimming removed 4 bases at V and 0 bases at J, with 13 bases between. CDR3 in amino acids: CASSSSGHHSGNTIYF. CDR3 DNA: TGTGCCAGCAGTTCTTCCGGGCACCACTCTGGAAACACCATATATTTT.

The V call is TRBV7-2, the J call TRBJ2-7, with a possible D match to TRBD1 (6 bases). The CDR3 runs 15 residues. Trimming removed 5 bases at V and 2 bases at J, with 16 bases between. Germline V CDR1 and CDR2: SGHTA, FQGNSA. Here the CDR3 DNA reads TGTGCCAGCAGCCCGACCGGACAGTCAACCTACGAGCAGTACTTC. It yields the protein CASSPTGQSTYEQYF.

This sequence joins TRBV12-3 or TRBV12-4 and TRBJ2-3, with 8 positions matching TRBD2. V lost 3 bases, J lost 3 bases, and 11 bases stayed unmatched. The CDR3 length is 17 residues. DNA for the CDR3: TGTGCCAGCAGTTTTCGTCCGGCGGGGGGCGGGACAGATACGCAGTATTTT. Its protein is CASSFRPAGGGTDTQYF.